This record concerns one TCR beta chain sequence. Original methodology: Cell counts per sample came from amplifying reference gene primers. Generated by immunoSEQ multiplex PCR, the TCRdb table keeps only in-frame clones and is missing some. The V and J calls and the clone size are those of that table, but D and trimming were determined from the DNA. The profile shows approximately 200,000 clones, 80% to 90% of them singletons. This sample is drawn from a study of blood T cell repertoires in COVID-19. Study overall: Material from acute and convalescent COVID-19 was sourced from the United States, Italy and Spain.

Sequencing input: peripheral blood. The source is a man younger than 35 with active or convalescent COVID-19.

CDR3 sequence: CASSETTAALSRAFF. The CDR3 nucleotides read TGTGCCAGCAGTGAGACAACAGCAGCCCTCTCCCGGGCTTTCTTT. This chain uses TRBV6-1 with TRBJ1-1; no firm D call. V shed 3 bases and J shed 11 bases, with 22 bases lying between them. The length of the CDR3 is 15 residues. Per the germline V gene, CDR1 is MNHNS and CDR2 is SASEGT.